Listed below are T cell receptor beta chains from one sample, sequenced in a study of control samples from healthy donors and cancer patients. Sequencing used immunoSEQ multiplex PCR; TCRdb keeps in-frame clones, though not all of them. The sample has tens of thousands of clones; about 91% are singletons. Specimen: PBMCs. The receptor set was obtained from a woman in her forties with head and neck cancer. CDR3s leave out the opening cysteine and the closing phenylalanine or tryptophan. The order of the fields is J gene, D gene, V gene, CDR3 protein. D genes are given only for firm matches.

TRBJ1-2,TRBD1,TRBV7-9,ASSPGQGFVYT
TRBJ1-4,.,TRBV28,ASLRGGSGEKLF
TRBJ2-4,TRBD2,TRBV15,ATSRLNSGTSGEKNIQY
TRBJ1-2,TRBD1,TRBV19,ASSGTGGTYGYT
TRBJ2-2,TRBD2,TRBV4-2,ASSQHMTSGDAGELF
TRBJ1-2,.,TRBV30,AWITKGGEGGGYT
TRBJ2-2,TRBD1,TRBV5-4,ASSVQGAQSTGELF
TRBJ2-5,.,TRBV10-2,ASSDSWETQY
TRBJ2-4,TRBD2,TRBV2,ASSPLIGGTAFGY
TRBJ1-3,.,TRBV6-2/TRBV6-3,ASSRGNTIY
TRBJ2-3,.,TRBV10-1,ASSEPGGADTQY
TRBJ2-2,.,TRBV5-1,ASMRSGSPGELF
TRBJ1-1,TRBD1,TRBV10-1,ASSDRGFHTEAF
TRBJ2-1,TRBD2,TRBV5-7,ASSSTSGGYNEQF
TRBJ2-7,TRBD2,TRBV30,AWKASGPYEQY
TRBJ2-7,.,TRBV10-1,ASSWLSYEQY
TRBJ1-2,TRBD1,TRBV5-6,ASSRGTGNYGYT
TRBJ1-4,.,TRBV5-1,ASSPEGQRTKLF
TRBJ2-3,.,TRBV28,ASSLAVGRSGNTQY